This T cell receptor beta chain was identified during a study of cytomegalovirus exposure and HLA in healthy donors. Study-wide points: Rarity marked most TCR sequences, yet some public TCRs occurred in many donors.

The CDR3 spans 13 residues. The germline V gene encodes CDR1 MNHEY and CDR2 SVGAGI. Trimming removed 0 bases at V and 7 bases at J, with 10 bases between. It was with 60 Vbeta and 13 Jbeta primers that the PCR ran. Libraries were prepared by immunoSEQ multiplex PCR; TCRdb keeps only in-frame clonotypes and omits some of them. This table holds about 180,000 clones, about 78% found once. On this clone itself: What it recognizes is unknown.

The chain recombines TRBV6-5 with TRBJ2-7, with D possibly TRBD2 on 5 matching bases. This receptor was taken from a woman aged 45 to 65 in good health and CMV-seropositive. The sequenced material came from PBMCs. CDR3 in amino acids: CASSYSGEREQYF. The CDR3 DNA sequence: TGTGCCAGCAGTTACTCTGGGGAGAGGGAGCAGTACTTC.